This T cell receptor beta chain was sequenced in a study of regulatory T cells in long-lasting Graves disease. Study-wide results and caveats: The study found TRBV28, TRBJ1-2 and TRBJ2-5 favored in persistent disease. The number of shared public clonotypes was higher in persistent patients (2,741) than new patients (over 900).

iRepertoire HTBI primers and Arm-PCR of CDR3 regions built TCR beta libraries. TCRdb redid the calling of the multiplex PCR reads with MiXCR, one entry per CDR3 protein. The sample lists around 400,000 distinct CDR3 sequences, 12% occurring once. A remark on this clonotype: Its antigen is still unknown.

Time point defined: newly diagnosed GD, antithyroid drugs for less than 3 months. The TCR library was made from RNA that had been extracted from PBMCs in TRIzol. J was trimmed by 7 bases and V by 4 bases; bases with no gene match: 9. Looked up from germline, CDR1 is SGHDN and CDR2 is FVKESK. The CDR3 totals 14 residues. These same data were also listed under a study on T cells in Graves' hyperthyroidism and ophthalmopathy. From that paper: Blood also showed most of the thyroid clonotypes that were expanded above 0.001.

This sample comprised peripheral blood mononuclear cells (PBMCs), obtained at new diagnosis, from a patient treated with antithyroid drugs. This TCR derives from a woman aged 18-29 years with Graves disease. The rearrangement links TRBV14 to TRBJ1-2; the match to TRBD1 covers 7 bases. CDR3 region: CASSRGTGDGGYTF. In DNA, the CDR3 is TGTGCCAGCAGCCGGGGAACAGGGGACGGTGGCTACACCTTC.